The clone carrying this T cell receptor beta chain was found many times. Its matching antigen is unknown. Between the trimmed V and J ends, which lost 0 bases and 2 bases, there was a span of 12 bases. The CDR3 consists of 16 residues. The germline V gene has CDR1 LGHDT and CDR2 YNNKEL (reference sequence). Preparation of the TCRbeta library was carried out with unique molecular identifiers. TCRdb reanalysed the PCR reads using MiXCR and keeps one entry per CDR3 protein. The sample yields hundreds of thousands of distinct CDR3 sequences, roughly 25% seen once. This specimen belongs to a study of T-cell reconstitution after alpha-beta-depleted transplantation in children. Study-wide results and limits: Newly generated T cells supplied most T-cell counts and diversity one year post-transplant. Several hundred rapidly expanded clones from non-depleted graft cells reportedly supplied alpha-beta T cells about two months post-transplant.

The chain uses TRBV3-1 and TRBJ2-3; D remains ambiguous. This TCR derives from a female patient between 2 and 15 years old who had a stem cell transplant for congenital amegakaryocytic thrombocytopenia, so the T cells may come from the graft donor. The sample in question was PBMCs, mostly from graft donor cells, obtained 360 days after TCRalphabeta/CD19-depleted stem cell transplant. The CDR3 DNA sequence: TGTGCCAGCAGCCAAGATGAGGCGAGTAACACAGATACGCAGTATTTT. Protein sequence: CASSQDEASNTDTQYF.